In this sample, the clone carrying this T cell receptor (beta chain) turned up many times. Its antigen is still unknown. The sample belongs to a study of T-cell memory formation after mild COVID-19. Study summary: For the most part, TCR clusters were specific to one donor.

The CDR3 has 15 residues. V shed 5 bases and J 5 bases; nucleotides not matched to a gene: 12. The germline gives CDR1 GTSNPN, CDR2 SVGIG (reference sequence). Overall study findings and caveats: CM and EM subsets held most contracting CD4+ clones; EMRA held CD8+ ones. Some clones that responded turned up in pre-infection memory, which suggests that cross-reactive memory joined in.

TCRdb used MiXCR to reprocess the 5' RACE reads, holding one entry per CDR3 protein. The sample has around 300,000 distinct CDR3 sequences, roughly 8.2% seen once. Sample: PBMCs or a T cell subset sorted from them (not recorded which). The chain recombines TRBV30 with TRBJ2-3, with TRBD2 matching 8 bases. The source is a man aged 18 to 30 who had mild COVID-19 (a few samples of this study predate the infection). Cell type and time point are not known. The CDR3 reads CAWHSGETQIDTQYF. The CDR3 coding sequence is TGTGCCTGGCATAGCGGGGAAACCCAAATAGATACGCAGTATTTT.